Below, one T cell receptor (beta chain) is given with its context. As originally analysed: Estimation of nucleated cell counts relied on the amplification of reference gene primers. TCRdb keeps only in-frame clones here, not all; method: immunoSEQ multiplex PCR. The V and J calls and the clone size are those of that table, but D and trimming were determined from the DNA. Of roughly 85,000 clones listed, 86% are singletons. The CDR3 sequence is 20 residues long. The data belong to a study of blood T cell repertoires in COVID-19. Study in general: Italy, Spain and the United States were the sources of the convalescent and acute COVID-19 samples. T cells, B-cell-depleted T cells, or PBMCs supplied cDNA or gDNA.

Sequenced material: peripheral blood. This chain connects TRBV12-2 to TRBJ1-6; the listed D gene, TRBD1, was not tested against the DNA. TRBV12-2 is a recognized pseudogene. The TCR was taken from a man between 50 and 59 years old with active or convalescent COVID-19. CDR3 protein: CASRFLTKWAEKSYNSPLHF. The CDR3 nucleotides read TGTGCAAGTCGCTTCCTAACGAAATGGGCAGAGAAATCTTATAATTCACCCCTCCACTTT.